This T cell receptor beta chain was captured by sequencing in a study of control samples from healthy donors and cancer patients. TCRdb keeps only in-frame clones here, not all; method: immunoSEQ multiplex PCR. Of approximately 80,000 clones in the sample, 91% were seen once. V lost 5 bases and J lost 3, with 11 bases in between. The V gene's germline CDR1 is LNHNV and CDR2 YYDKDF (reference sequence). The CDR3 contains 13 residues. Sequenced sample: blood. The clonotype comes from a man aged 25 to 40 in good health. This chain links TRBV15 with TRBJ2-7; possibly TRBD1 for D (5 bases). The CDR3 nucleotides read TGTGCCACCAGCGACGACAGATTCTACGAGCAGTACTTC. Translating gives CATSDDRFYEQYF.